This T cell receptor (beta chain) is drawn from a study of T-cell memory formation after mild COVID-19. Looking at the study overall: Largely, TCR clusters stayed within a single donor.

Using constant-segment primers, 5'RACE produced TCR alpha and TCR beta cDNA libraries carrying sample barcodes and UMIs. MiXCR was run by TCRdb on the 5' RACE reads, yielding one entry per CDR3 protein. The sample includes around 310,000 distinct CDR3 sequences, more than 15% of them seen just once. Notes on this clonotype: Its antigen is unidentified.

Study results and caveats: Mainly in CM and EM were contracting CD4+ clones; CD8+ were in EMRA. Memory sampled before infection contained some responding clones, suggesting cross-reactive memory joined.

The CDR3 is 15 residues long. Germline V gene lookup returns CDR1 SGHTA and CDR2 FQGTGA. Trimming left V 3 bases short and J 1 base short, with 10 bases between. The TCR comes from a man aged 18 to 35 who had mild COVID-19 (a few samples of this study predate the infection). Cell type and time point are not known. The material sequenced was PBMCs or a T cell subset sorted from them (not recorded which). The chain links TRBV7-3 to TRBJ2-1, with D unresolved. The chain's CDR3 is CASSFMGNSYNEQFF. The CDR3 DNA follows: TGTGCCAGCAGCTTTATGGGAAATTCCTACAATGAGCAGTTCTTC.